Following are 9 T cell receptor beta chains from one sample sequenced in a study of T-cell reconstitution after alpha-beta-depleted transplantation in children. Preparation of the TCRbeta library used unique molecular identifiers. Each CDR3 protein gets one entry after TCRdb re-called the PCR reads with MiXCR. There are approximately 7,000 distinct CDR3 sequences in the sample; approximately 16% occur only once, and 13% to 15% lies in the top ten. The specimen comprised PBMCs, sampled before TCRalphabeta/CD19-depleted stem cell transplant. Receptor source: a boy between 2 and 15 years old with acute lymphoblastic leukemia, due to receive a stem cell transplant.

Within the sample, this clonotype is medium-sized (0.01 to 0.1%). The rearrangement joins TRBV10-2 to TRBJ2-1; 14 bases match TRBD2. The germline CDR1 and CDR2 sequences are WSHSY and SAAADI. Germline trimming cut 6 bases from V and 8 bases from J; bases unmatched to any gene: 9. The CDR3 is made up of 16 amino acids. The CDR3 DNA reads TGCGCCAGCAGCTTCGGGACTAGCGGGGGTAAGGATGAGCAGTTCTTC. As protein: CASSFGTSGGKDEQFF.

This clonotype appeared many times. The chain combines TRBV2 with TRBJ2-7; D is possibly TRBD1 (6 bases). Between the trimmed V and J ends, which lost 6 bases and 2 bases, there was a span of 11 bases. The V gene's germline CDR1 is SNHLY and CDR2 FYNNEI. CDR3 length equals 13 residues. This CDR3 reads CASRQQGAYEQYF. The CDR3 DNA reads TGTGCCAGCAGGCAACAGGGAGCCTACGAGCAGTACTTC.

By share, this clonotype counts as medium-sized (0.01 to 0.1%). At one end, the junction sequence differs from germline, possibly due to a read error. The rearrangement joins TRBV12-3 or TRBV12-4 to TRBJ2-7; the D gene is possibly TRBD2 (6 bases). The CDR3 covers 13 residues. In nucleotides, the CDR3 is TGTGCCAGCAGTTTGGGTTATGGGCGGGGTTCAAACTTC. Translation gives CASSLGYGRGSNF.

Within the sample, this clonotype is medium-sized. The junction and the germline gene differ at one end; a read error may be behind it. This chain links TRBV5-1 with TRBJ2-7; 12 positions match TRBD2. The CDR3 spans 15 residues. Germline V gene sequence: CDR1 SGHRS, CDR2 YFSETQ. The CDR3 bases are TGCGCCAGCAGATTGGGACTAGCGGGCACCTACGAGCAGTACTTC. Its translation: CASRLGLAGTYEQYF.

In its sample, this clonotype ranks as medium-sized. This chain connects TRBV7-9 to TRBJ2-7; D not resolved. Trimming removed 5 bases from V and 3 bases from J, with 5 bases in between. Germline loops: CDR1 SEHNR, CDR2 FQNEAQ (reference sequence). The CDR3 has 11 residues. The CDR3 DNA reads TGTGCCAGCAGCCCCCGCTACGAGCAGTACTTC. Protein: CASSPRYEQYF.

The rearrangement links TRBV12-3 or TRBV12-4 to TRBJ2-1; tentatively, D is TRBD1 (5 bases). Trimming took 5 bases from V and 8 from J, leaving 16 bases between them. The CDR3 has 14 residues. CDR3: CASSPQTQGDEQFF. The CDR3 DNA reads TGTGCCAGCAGTCCGCAGACCCAAGGGGATGAGCAGTTCTTC.

This clonotype qualifies as medium-sized. The rearrangement links TRBV12-3 or TRBV12-4 to TRBJ1-5; 8 bases are a match to TRBD1. CDR3 length: 14 residues. V dropped 6 bases and J dropped 5; count of bases not matched to a gene: 6. In nucleotides, the CDR3 is TGTGCCAGCAGCCCGGGACAGGAGTATCAGCCCCAGCATTTT. It yields the protein CASSPGQEYQPQHF.

Within the sample, this clonotype is medium-sized (0.01 to 0.1%). The chain has TRBV13 and TRBJ1-1; D unresolved. Germline assignment: CDR1 PRHDT and CDR2 FYEKMQ (reference sequence). The CDR3 contains 14 residues. The V end was cut by 5 bases, the J end by 4 bases, with 14 bases between. CDR3 protein: CASSPRPVGTEAFF. The CDR3, as DNA: TGTGCCAGCAGCCCTCGCCCCGTTGGCACTGAAGCTTTCTTT. Full variable domain (remainder filled in from reference TRBV13 and TRBJ1-1): AAGVIQSPRHLIKEKRETATLKCYPIPRHDTVYWYQQGPGQDPQFLISFYEKMQSDKGSIPDRFSAQQFSDYHSELNMSSLELGDSALYFCASSPRPVGTEAFFGQGTRLTVV.

The chain employs TRBV5-6 and TRBJ2-7; D gene unclear. Trimming took 4 bases from V and 0 from J, leaving 11 bases between them. Looked up from germline, CDR1 is SGHDT and CDR2 is YYEEEE. The CDR3 is 14 amino acids. Here the CDR3 reads CASSPGLVSYEQYF. CDR3 coding DNA: TGTGCCAGCAGCCCCGGGCTCGTCTCCTACGAGCAGTACTTC.